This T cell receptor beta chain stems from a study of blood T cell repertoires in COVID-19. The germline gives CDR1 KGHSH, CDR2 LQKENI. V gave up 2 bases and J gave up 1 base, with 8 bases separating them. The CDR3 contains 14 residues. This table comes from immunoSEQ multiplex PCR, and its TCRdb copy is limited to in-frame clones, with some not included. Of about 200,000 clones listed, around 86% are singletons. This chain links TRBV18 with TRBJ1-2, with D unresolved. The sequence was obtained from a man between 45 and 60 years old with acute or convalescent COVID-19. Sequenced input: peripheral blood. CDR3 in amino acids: CASSPMPGNYGYTF. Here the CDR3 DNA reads TGTGCCAGCTCACCAATGCCGGGTAACTATGGCTACACCTTC.